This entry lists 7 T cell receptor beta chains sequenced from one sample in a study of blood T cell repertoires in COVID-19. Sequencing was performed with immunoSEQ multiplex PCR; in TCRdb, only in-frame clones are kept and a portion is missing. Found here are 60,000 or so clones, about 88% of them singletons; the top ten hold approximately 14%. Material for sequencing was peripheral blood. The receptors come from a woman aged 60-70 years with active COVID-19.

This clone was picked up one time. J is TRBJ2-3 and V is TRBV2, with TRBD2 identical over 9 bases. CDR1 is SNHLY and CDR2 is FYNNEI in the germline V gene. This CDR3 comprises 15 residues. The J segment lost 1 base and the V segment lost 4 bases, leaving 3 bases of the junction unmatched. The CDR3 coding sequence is TGTGCCAGCAGTGGAGCTAGCGGGGGCACAGATACGCAGTATTTT. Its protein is CASSGASGGTDTQYF. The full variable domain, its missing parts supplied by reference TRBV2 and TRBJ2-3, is EPEVTQTPSHQVTQMGQEVILRCVPISNHLYFYWYRQILGQKVEFLVSFYNNEISEKSEIFDDQFSVERPDGSNFTLKIRSTKLEDSAMYFCASSGASGGTDTQYFGPGTRLTVL.

CDR3 sequence (DNA): TGTGCCAGCAGACCCGGGGGGACAGGGGGCTCAGATACGCAGTATTTT. This translates into CASRPGGTGGSDTQYF. The J gene is TRBJ2-3, the V gene TRBV28; 12 positions match TRBD1. This CDR3 contains 16 residues. The germline gives CDR1 MDHEN, CDR2 SYDVKM. Losses at the gene ends were 6 bases for V and 4 bases for J; bases not matched to a gene: 8.

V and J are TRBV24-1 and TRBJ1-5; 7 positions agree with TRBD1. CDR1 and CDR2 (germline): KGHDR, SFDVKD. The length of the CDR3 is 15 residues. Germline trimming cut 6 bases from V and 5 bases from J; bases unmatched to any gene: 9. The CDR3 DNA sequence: TGTGCCACCAGTAACGGCGGCCAGGGGGATCAGCCCCAGCATTTT. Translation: CATSNGGQGDQPQHF.

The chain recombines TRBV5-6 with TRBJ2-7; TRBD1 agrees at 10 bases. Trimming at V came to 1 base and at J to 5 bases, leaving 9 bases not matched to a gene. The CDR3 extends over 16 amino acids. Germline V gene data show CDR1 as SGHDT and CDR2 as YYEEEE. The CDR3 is CASSLTPGQGPHEQYF. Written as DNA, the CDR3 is TGTGCCAGCAGCTTGACCCCGGGACAGGGGCCCCACGAGCAGTACTTC.

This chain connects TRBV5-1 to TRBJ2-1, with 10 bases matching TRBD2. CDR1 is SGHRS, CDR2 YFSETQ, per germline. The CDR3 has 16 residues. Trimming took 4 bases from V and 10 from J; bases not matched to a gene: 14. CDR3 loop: CASSPSLAGAVREQFF. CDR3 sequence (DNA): TGCGCCAGCAGCCCTTCTCTAGCGGGGGCCGTGAGGGAGCAGTTCTTC. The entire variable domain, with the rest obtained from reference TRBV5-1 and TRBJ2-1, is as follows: KAGVTQTPRYLIKTRGQQVTLSCSPISGHRSVSWYQQTPGQGLQFLFEYFSETQRNKGNFPGRFSGRQFSNSRSEMNVSTLELGDSALYLCASSPSLAGAVREQFFGPGTRLTVL.

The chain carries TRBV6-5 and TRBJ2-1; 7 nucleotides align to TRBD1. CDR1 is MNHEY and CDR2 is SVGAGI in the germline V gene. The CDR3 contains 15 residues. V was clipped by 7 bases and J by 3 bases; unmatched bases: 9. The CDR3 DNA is TGTGCCAGCATACTTGACAGGGCGAGCTACAATGAGCAGTTCTTC. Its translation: CASILDRASYNEQFF.

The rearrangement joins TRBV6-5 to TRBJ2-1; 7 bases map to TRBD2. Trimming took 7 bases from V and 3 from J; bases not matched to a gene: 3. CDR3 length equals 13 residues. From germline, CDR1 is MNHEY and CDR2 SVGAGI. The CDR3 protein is CASMASGYNEQFF. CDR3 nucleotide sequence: TGTGCCAGCATGGCTAGCGGCTACAATGAGCAGTTCTTC.